These 17 T cell receptor beta chains originate from one sample sequenced in a study of identical twins. TCRdb re-analysed the 5' RACE reads in MiXCR, keeping a single row per CDR3 protein. This table has around 530,000 distinct CDR3 sequences, over 12% appearing once. These data also featured in a second study, about yellow fever vaccine responses in identical twins.

The sequenced sample consisted of CD4+ T cells sorted from blood. Every receptor here comes from a woman younger than 30 in good health.

This clonotype was picked up a small number of times. The chain uses TRBV7-9 and TRBJ2-7, with D possibly being TRBD1 (6 bases). V shed 4 bases and J shed 3 bases, with 16 bases lying between them. This CDR3 region has 15 residues. CDR1 is SEHNR, CDR2 FQNEAQ, per germline (reference sequence). The CDR3 reads CASSYSQGIRYEQYF. The DNA of the CDR3 is TGTGCCAGCAGCTACTCCCAGGGGATTCGCTACGAGCAGTACTTC.

The table lists this clonotype with a few counts. This rearrangement joins TRBV7-2 to TRBJ2-5; 10 bases map to TRBD2. V lost 3 bases and J lost 1; bases outside the gene matches: 5. This CDR3 is built from 16 residues. From germline, CDR1 is SGHTA and CDR2 FQGNSA. The CDR3 DNA follows: TGTGCCAGCAGCTTTAAAGCGGGAGGGCTCCAAGAGACCCAGTACTTC. Protein product: CASSFKAGGLQETQYF.

The gene calls are TRBV5-1 and TRBJ2-2; D call uncertain. Between the trimmed V and J ends, which lost 0 bases and 10 bases, there was a span of 7 bases. This CDR3 comprises 12 residues. Germline CDR1 reads SGHRS; CDR2 reads YFSETQ. The CDR3 DNA is TGCGCCAGCAGCTTGGACTTCCTGGAGCTGTTTTTT. Translated, it gives CASSLDFLELFF.

This chain uses TRBV20-1 with TRBJ2-5, with D perhaps matching TRBD2 (7 bases). In germline, CDR1 is DFQATT, CDR2 SNEGSKA (reference sequence). Trimming pared 3 bases from V and 6 bases from J, leaving 17 bases between. This CDR3 is 14 amino acids long. The CDR3 bases are TGCAGTGCTAGGGGAGGGGGGGCCGGTAAGACCCAGTACTTC. Translated: CSARGGGAGKTQYF.

In this sample, this clonotype turned up many times. The V gene is TRBV29-1, the J gene TRBJ2-5; TRBD2 aligns across 15 bases. V dropped 6 bases and J dropped 1; count of bases not matched to a gene: 3. This CDR3 region has 15 residues. CDR1 SQVTM and CDR2 ANQGSEA come from the germline V gene. Here the CDR3 DNA reads TGCAGCGTCCGGACTAGCGGGGGGGCCCAAGAGACCCAGTACTTC. Translating gives CSVRTSGGAQETQYF.

J is TRBJ2-3 and V is TRBV12-3 or TRBV12-4, with TRBD2 matching 7 bases. CDR3 length: 16 residues. The V segment lost 7 bases and the J segment 2 bases; nucleotides outside the gene matches: 12. DNA for the CDR3: TGTGCCAGCACTCTCGGGGGGAGGCTCTACACAGATACGCAGTATTTT. Protein product: CASTLGGRLYTDTQYF.

The gene calls are TRBV20-1 and TRBJ1-1; D remains ambiguous. Germline-derived CDR1 and CDR2 are DFQATT and SNEGSKA (reference sequence). V lost 2 bases and J 4 bases, leaving 14 bases between the germline ends. The CDR3 runs 14 residues. The chain's CDR3 is CSARSGPDFTEAFF. As DNA, the CDR3 is TGCAGTGCTAGATCCGGACCGGATTTCACTGAAGCTTTCTTT.

Ten or more counts support this clonotype. The chain employs TRBV3-1 and TRBJ1-3, with D uncertain. Trimming shortened V by 1 base and J by 3 bases, and 10 bases separated the two germline ends. The CDR3 sequence is 15 residues long. CDR1 LGHDT and CDR2 YNNKEL come from the germline V gene (reference sequence). The CDR3 DNA is TGTGCCAGCAGCCAAGGATTCGGTAATGGAAACACCATATATTTT. Residues: CASSQGFGNGNTIYF.

V and J are TRBV10-3 and TRBJ2-1, with 8 bases that match TRBD1. This CDR3 comprises 16 residues. With 6 bases clipped from V and 6 bases from J, the junction kept 13 bases outside the gene matches. CDR1 is ENHRY, CDR2 SYGVKD, per germline. The CDR3 DNA reads TGTGCCATCAGCCGGCTTGGACAGGGAATTGGCAATGAGCAGTTCTTC. It yields the protein CAISRLGQGIGNEQFF.

This clonotype appeared a few times. The chain is built from TRBV7-6 and TRBJ2-2; D may be TRBD2 (6 bases). The CDR3 is made up of 17 amino acids. V gave up 4 bases and J gave up 5 bases, with 20 bases separating them. Germline V gene sequence: CDR1 SGHVS, CDR2 FNYEAQ. The CDR3 region is CASSSSAHSPRTGELFF. The DNA of the CDR3 is TGTGCCAGCAGCTCTAGCGCTCACTCACCTAGAACCGGGGAGCTGTTTTTT.

This chain connects TRBV11-3 to TRBJ2-7, with 10 nucleotides matching TRBD2. The germline gives CDR1 SGHNT, CDR2 YENEEA. The CDR3 covers 15 residues. The V and J ends lost 1 base and 4 bases, in that order; junction bases with no gene match: 4. The CDR3 sequence: CASSLGLAGLYEQYF. The CDR3, as DNA: TGTGCCAGCAGCTTAGGACTAGCGGGCCTTTACGAGCAGTACTTC.

The table lists this clonotype with a few counts. The chain combines TRBV25-1 with TRBJ1-5; no definite D call. The CDR3 is 11 residues long. The V end was cut by 5 bases, the J end by 5 bases, with 4 bases between. Germline V CDR1 and CDR2: MGHDK, SYGVNS. The CDR3 loop reads CASSKDQPQHF. The CDR3 DNA sequence: TGTGCCAGCAGTAAGGATCAGCCCCAGCATTTT.

J is TRBJ1-1 and V is TRBV19; TRBD1 agrees at 7 bases. The CDR3 loop spans 13 amino acids. Germline V gives CDR1 LNHDA, CDR2 SQIVND (reference sequence). V was clipped by 5 bases and J by 5 bases; unmatched bases: 5. The CDR3 bases are TGTGCCAGTAGTGACAGGGTGGGTACTGAAGCTTTCTTT. Amino acid sequence: CASSDRVGTEAFF.

This clonotype has at least ten counts. The rearrangement uses TRBV5-1 and TRBJ1-3; D call uncertain. This CDR3 spans 15 amino acids. V lost 0 bases to trimming and J lost 9 bases, with 16 bases between them. Germline V gene lookup returns CDR1 SGHRS and CDR2 YFSETQ. CDR3 in amino acids: CASSLDPGPGSTIYF. The CDR3 region has the DNA TGCGCCAGCAGCTTGGATCCGGGTCCCGGGAGCACCATATATTTT.

The chain has TRBV20-1 and TRBJ2-3; D tentatively fits TRBD1 or TRBD2 (6 bases each). The germline V and J ends were trimmed by 1 base and 6 bases, with 11 bases remaining between them. Germline V gene sequence: CDR1 DFQATT, CDR2 SNEGSKA (reference sequence). The CDR3 consists of 13 residues. The CDR3, as DNA: TGCAGTGCTAGAGTGGGGGGCCAGGATACGCAGTATTTT. It translates to CSARVGGQDTQYF.

This clonotype was seen only a few times. This sequence joins TRBV20-1 and TRBJ2-3, with D possibly matching TRBD2 (6 bases). The CDR3 spans 14 residues. V was clipped by 6 bases and J by 0 bases, with 13 bases between them. CDR1 and CDR2 (germline): DFQATT, SNEGSKA (reference sequence). The CDR3 reads CSAPGLLSTDTQYF. Here the CDR3 DNA reads TGCAGTGCACCCGGACTATTAAGCACAGATACGCAGTATTTT.

The V and J genes are TRBV7-9 and TRBJ2-3; TRBD2 matches at 7 bases. After removal of 6 bases from V and 14 bases from J, the junction contained 11 bases not matched to a gene. CDR3 length: 12 amino acids. CDR1 is SEHNR and CDR2 is FQNEAQ in the germline V gene (reference sequence). The CDR3 DNA is TGTGCCAGCAGACCAACTAGCGATATCCGGTATTTT. It translates to CASRPTSDIRYF. The full variable domain, completed using reference TRBV7-9 and TRBJ2-3, is DTGVSQNPRHKITKRGQNVTFRCDPISEHNRLYWYRQTLGQGPEFLTYFQNEAQLEKSRLLSDRFSAERPKGSFSTLEIQRTEQGDSAMYLCASRPTSDIRYFGPGTRLTVL.